One T cell receptor (beta chain) is described in this entry. Between the trimmed V and J ends, which lost 4 bases and 11 bases, there was a span of 15 bases. This CDR3 is built from 13 residues. Germline CDR1 and CDR2: MGHDK and SYGVNS. This sample was included in a study of technical replicates of blood from several donors. Sequenced by immunoSEQ multiplex PCR; TCRdb stores in-frame clones only, minus some. The table has some 15,000 clones, roughly nine tenths seen once; the top ten hold approximately 10%. The sequence derives from a human donor in good health. The sequenced sample was PBMCs. The chain is built from TRBV25-1 and TRBJ1-5, with D perhaps TRBD1 (5 bases). CDR3 nucleotide sequence: TGTGCCAGCAGTGGGGCGGGGGAATCAGCCCAGCATTTT. Amino acid sequence: CASSGAGESAQHF.